The 2 T cell receptor beta chains in this list originate from one sample, sequenced in a study of blood T cell repertoires in COVID-19 (dated by TCRdb to between 2020 and 2021). The method was the immunoSEQ multiplex PCR assay. Sourced from immuneACCESS, this table was stored by TCRdb with only in-frame sequences that have V and J called. A share of the clones is absent; for the studies checked, an unresolved V gene accounts for under half, and the remainder has no known explanation. The sample data list roughly 100,000 clones, and roughly 79% of these were observed just once. The ten most abundant clones make up less than 6% of the sample. The sample consisted of peripheral blood. The origin of the receptors is an elderly man with COVID-19, enrolled during active disease.

The chain combines TRBV6-5 with TRBJ2-5, with 7 bases lining up with TRBD1. The V and J ends lost 6 bases and 3 bases, in that order; junction bases with no gene match: 4. The CDR3 contains 13 residues. Germline CDR1 is MNHEY and CDR2 is SVGAGI. CDR3 loop: CASRLQGKETQYF. CDR3 DNA sequence: TGTGCCAGCAGGCTACAGGGGAAAGAGACCCAGTACTTC.

The gene calls are TRBV9 and TRBJ1-2; TRBD1 matches at 7 bases. CDR1 is SGDLS and CDR2 is YYNGEE in the germline V gene. CDR3 size: 15 residues. V shed 4 bases, J shed 3 bases, and the junction held 9 bases outside the gene matches. CDR3 sequence (DNA): TGTGCCAGCAGCTTAGGGGGCCTAAGGGACTATGGCTACACCTTC. Protein sequence: CASSLGGLRDYGYTF.